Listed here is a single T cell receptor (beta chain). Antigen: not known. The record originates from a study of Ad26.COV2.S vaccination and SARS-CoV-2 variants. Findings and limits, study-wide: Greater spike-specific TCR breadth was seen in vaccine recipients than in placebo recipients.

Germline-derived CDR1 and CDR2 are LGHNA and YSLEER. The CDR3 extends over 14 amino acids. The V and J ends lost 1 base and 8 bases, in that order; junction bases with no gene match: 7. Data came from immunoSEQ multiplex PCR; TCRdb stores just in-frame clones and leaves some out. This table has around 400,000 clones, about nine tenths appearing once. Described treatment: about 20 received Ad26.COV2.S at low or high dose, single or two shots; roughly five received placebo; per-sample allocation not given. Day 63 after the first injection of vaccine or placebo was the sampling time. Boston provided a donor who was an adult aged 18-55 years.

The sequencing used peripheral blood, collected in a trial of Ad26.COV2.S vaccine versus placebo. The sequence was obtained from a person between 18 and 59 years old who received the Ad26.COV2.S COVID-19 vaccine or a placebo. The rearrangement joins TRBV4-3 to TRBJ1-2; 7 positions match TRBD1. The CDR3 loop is CASSQGYRGEGYTF. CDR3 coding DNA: TGCGCCAGCAGCCAAGGCTACAGGGGTGAGGGCTACACCTTC.